This T cell receptor (beta chain) comes out of a study of T cells after yellow fever vaccination. In the study overall: SMART-Seq v4 Ultra Low Input prepared the low-cell-number fractions.

On this clonotype itself: Its matching antigen is unknown.

Study conclusions and caveats: The study re-detected most primary-vaccination clones after the booster (96% CD4, roughly 88% CD8).

The study made its TCR cDNA through 5'RACE template switching. That step introduced a universal primer site along with UMIs. TCRdb reprocessed the 5' RACE reads via MiXCR and lists one record per CDR3 protein. The sample holds 450,000 to 600,000 distinct CDR3 sequences; approximately 13% are singletons and the top ten take more than 12%. V lost 6 bases and J lost 1, with 13 bases in between. CDR1 and CDR2 from the germline V gene are MNHEY and SMNVEV (reference sequence). The CDR3 is 15 residues long. The V and J genes are TRBV27 and TRBJ2-1, with D possibly matching TRBD2 (6 bases). The clonotype was recovered from a man younger than 40 who received the YFV17D yellow fever vaccine. The sequences come from PBMCs, collected on the day of the yellow fever booster vaccination. The chain's CDR3 is CASRIGAGSYNEQFF. In nucleotides, the CDR3 is TGTGCCAGCAGAATAGGCGCGGGGTCCTACAATGAGCAGTTCTTC.